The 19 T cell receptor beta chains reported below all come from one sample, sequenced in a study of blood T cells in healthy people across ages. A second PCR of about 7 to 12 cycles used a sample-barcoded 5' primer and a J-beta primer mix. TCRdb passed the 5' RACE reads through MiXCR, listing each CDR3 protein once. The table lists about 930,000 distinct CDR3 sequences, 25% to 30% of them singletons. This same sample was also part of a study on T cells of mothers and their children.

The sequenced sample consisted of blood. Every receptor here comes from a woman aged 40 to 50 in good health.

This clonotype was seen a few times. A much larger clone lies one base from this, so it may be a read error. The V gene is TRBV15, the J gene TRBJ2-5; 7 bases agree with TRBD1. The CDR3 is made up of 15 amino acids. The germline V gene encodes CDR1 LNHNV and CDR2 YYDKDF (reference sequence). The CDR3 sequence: CAASTLMQGVETQYF. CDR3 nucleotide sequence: TGTGCCGCCAGCACTCTGATGCAGGGGGTAGAGACCCAGTACTTC.

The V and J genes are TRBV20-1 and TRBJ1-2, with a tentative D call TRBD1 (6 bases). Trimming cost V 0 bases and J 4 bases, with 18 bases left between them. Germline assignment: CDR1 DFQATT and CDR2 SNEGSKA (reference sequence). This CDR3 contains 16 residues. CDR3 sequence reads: CSARDLGRGISYGYTF. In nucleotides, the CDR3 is TGCAGTGCTAGAGATCTAGGGAGGGGGATCTCCTATGGCTACACCTTC.

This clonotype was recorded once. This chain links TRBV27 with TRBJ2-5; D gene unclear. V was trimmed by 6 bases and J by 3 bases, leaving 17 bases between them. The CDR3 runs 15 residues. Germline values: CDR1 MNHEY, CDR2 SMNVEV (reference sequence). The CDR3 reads CASRRTPVAEETQYF. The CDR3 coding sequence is TGTGCCAGCAGAAGGACGCCGGTGGCCGAAGAGACCCAGTACTTC.

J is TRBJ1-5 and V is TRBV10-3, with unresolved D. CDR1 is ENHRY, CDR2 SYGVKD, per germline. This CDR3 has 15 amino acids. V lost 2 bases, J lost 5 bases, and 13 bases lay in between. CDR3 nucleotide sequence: TGTGCCATCAGTGAGGGCAGTATCCTCTATCAGCCCCAGCATTTT. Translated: CAISEGSILYQPQHF.

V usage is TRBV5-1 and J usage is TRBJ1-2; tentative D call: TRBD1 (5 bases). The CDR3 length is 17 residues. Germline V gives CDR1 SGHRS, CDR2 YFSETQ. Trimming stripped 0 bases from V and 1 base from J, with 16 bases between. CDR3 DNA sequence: TGCGCCAGCAGCTTGGGACACCCGGGACGGCTTAACTATGGCTACACCTTC. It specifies CASSLGHPGRLNYGYTF.

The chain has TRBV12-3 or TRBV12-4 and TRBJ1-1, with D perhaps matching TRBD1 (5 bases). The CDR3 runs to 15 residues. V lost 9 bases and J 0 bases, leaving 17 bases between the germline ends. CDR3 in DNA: TGTGCCAGTAGTCCCGCGACAGCTATGAACACTGAAGCTTTCTTT. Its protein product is CASSPATAMNTEAFF.

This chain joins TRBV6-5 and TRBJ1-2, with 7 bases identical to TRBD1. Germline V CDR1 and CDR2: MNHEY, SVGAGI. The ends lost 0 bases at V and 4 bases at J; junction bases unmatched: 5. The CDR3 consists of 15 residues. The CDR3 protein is CASSYSITGVYGYTF. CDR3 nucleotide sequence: TGTGCCAGCAGTTACTCGATCACAGGGGTCTATGGCTACACCTTC.

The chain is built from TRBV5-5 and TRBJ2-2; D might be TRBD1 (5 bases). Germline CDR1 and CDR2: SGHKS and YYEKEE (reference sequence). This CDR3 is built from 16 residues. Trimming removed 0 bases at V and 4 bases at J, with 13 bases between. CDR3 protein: CASSLGQRFVTGELFF. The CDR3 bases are TGTGCCAGCAGCTTGGGACAGAGGTTTGTCACCGGGGAGCTGTTTTTT.

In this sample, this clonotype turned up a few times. In nucleotides, the CDR3 is TGTGCCACCAGCAGGACAGGGTATCTTGGGGGCTACACCTTC. It yields the protein CATSRTGYLGGYTF. The chain recombines TRBV15 with TRBJ1-2; 7 nucleotides align to TRBD1. Germline V CDR1 and CDR2: LNHNV, YYDKDF (reference sequence). The CDR3 length is 14 residues. The ends lost 3 bases at V and 8 bases at J; junction bases unmatched: 9.

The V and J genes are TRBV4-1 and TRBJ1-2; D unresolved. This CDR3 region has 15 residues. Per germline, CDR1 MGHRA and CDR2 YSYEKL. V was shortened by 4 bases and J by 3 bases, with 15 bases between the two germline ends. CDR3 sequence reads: CASSRTAREYYGYTF. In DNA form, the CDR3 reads TGCGCCAGCAGCCGGACCGCAAGGGAGTACTATGGCTACACCTTC.

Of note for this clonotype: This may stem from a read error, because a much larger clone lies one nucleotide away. CDR3 sequence (DNA): TGTGCCAGCAGCTTGGACGCTGGCAATGAGCAGTACTTC. Amino acids: CASSLDAGNEQYF. The chain has TRBV7-9 and TRBJ2-5; no reliable D call. CDR3 length: 13 residues. Trimming took off 3 bases at V and 11 bases at J, with 16 bases between the two ends. CDR1 and CDR2 (germline): SEHNR, FQNEAQ (reference sequence).

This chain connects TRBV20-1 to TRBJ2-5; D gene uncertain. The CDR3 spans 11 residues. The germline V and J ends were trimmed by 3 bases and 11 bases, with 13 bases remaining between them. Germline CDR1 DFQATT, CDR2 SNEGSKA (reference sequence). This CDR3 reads CSASQPGLQYF. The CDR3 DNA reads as TGCAGTGCTAGTCAACCAGGTTTGCAGTACTTC.

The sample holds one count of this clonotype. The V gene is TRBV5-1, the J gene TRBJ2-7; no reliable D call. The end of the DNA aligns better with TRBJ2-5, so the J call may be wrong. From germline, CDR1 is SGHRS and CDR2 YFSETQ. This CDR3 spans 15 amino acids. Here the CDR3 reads CASSLAGQAQETQYF. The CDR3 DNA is TGCGCCAGCAGCTTGGCCGGTCAGGCTCAAGAGACCCAGTACTTC.

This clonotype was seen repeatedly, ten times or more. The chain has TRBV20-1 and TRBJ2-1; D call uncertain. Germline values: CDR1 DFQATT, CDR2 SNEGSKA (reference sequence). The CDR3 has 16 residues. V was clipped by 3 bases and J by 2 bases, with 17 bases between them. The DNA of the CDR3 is TGCAGTGCTAGGAGGAAGGCAGTGGGCCCCTACAATGAGCAGTTCTTC. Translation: CSARRKAVGPYNEQFF.

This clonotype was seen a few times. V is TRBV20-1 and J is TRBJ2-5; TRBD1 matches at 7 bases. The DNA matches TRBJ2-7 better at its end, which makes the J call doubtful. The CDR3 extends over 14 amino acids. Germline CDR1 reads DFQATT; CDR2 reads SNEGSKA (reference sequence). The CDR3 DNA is TGCAGTGCCCTTACTGACAGGGCTGGCGACGAGCAGTACTTC. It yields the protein CSALTDRAGDEQYF.

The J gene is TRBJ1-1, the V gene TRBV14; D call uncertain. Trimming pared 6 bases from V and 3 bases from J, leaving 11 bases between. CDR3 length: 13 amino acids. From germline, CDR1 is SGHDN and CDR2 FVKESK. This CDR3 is CASRPGLDTEAFF. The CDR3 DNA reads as TGTGCCAGCAGGCCAGGACTGGACACTGAAGCTTTCTTT.

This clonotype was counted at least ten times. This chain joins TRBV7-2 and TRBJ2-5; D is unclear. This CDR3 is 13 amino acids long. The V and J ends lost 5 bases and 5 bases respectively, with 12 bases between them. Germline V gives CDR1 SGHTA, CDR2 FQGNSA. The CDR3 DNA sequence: TGTGCCAGCAGCCACCCATTGGCGGAGACCCAGTACTTC. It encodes CASSHPLAETQYF.

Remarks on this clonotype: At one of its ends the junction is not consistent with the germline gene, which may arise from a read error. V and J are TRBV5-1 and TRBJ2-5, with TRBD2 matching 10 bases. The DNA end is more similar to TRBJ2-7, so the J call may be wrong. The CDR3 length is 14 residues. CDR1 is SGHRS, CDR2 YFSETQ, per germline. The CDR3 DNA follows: TGCGCCTGCAGCCTAAGCGGGGGGGCCTACGAGCAGTACTTC. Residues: CACSLSGGAYEQYF.

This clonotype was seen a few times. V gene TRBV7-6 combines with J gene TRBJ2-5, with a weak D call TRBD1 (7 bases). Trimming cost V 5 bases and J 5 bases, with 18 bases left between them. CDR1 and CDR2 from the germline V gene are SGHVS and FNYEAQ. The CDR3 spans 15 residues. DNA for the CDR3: TGTGCCAGCAGCCTTTTAACAGGGGCGGGGGAGACCCAGTACTTC. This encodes CASSLLTGAGETQYF. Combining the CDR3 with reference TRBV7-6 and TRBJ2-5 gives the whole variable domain GAGVSQSPRYKVTKRGQDVALRCDPISGHVSLYWYRQALGQGPEFLTYFNYEAQQDKSGLPNDRFSAERPEGSISTLTIQRTEQRDSAMYRCASSLLTGAGETQYFGPGTRLLVL.